The clone carrying this TCR beta chain has just a few counts. The sample originates from a study of tumor-infiltrating lymphocytes in primary liver carcinoma. Study information: About 3.5 to 7.13 million productive TCRbeta reads were obtained from the samples, with similar numbers across tissue types.

The study extracted blood RNA from unsorted whole blood and also extracted germline DNA. The investigators made TCR beta cDNA from about 500 ng total RNA, using a constant-region primer. For TCR beta, libraries were produced by three nested multiplex PCR rounds using slightly modified ARM-PCR. TCRdb reprocessed the multiplex PCR reads via MiXCR and lists one record per CDR3 protein. The table records 330,000 or so distinct CDR3 sequences, 65% of them present only once. Input material: peripheral blood. This receptor was obtained from a man aged 35 to 55 with primary liver carcinoma and hepatitis B virus infection.

CDR3 sequence (DNA): TGTGCCTGGAGTGTACGGGTGGGGAATTCACCCCTCCACTTT. It specifies CAWSVRVGNSPLHF. The rearrangement uses TRBV30 and TRBJ1-6; no clear D gene. Looked up from germline, CDR1 is GTSNPN and CDR2 is SVGIG (reference sequence). CDR3 length: 14 amino acids. The V end was cut by 0 bases, the J end by 7 bases, with 10 bases between. The variable domain in full, with the rest retrieved from reference TRBV30 and TRBJ1-6, is SQTIHQWPATLVQPVGSPLSLECTVEGTSNPNLYWYRQAAGRGLQLLFYSVGIGQISSEVPQNLSASRPQDRQFILSSKKLLLSDSGFYLCAWSVRVGNSPLHFGNGTRLTVT.